This T cell receptor (beta chain) originates from a study of T cell repertoires in cytomegalovirus infection. About the study: Through public TCR beta signatures, both CMV infection and matching HLA type were indicated. The study, taken as a whole, reports: It was HLA-C-restricted CMV-specific TCR beta clonotypes that dominated the response ex vivo.

Using its own MiXCR run on the reads, TCRdb lists one record per CDR3 protein. There are 150,000 to 200,000 distinct CDR3 sequences in the sample; approximately 17% occur only once, and over 15% lies in the top ten. Note on this clonotype: The antigen remains unidentified.

Input material: CD8+ T cells from PBMCs. This sequence originates from a human donor in good health (CMV status not recorded). Some clones in this sample may be carry-over from other donors' samples.

CDR3 nucleotides: TGCAGTGCTACTCGACGGGGGCCGGACACTGAAGCTTTCTTT. This translates into CSATRRGPDTEAFF. The rearrangement uses TRBV20-1 and TRBJ1-1, with D maybe TRBD1 (6 bases). The CDR3 runs 14 residues. Per the germline V gene, CDR1 is DFQATT and CDR2 is SNEGSKA (reference sequence). The germline V and J ends were trimmed by 4 bases and 3 bases, with 15 bases remaining between them.